The T cell receptor (beta chain) under discussion was sequenced for a study of blood T cell repertoires in COVID-19. Turning to the study itself: The analysed material was cDNA or gDNA that came from T cells, B-cell-depleted T cells, or PBMCs.

The protocol was immunoSEQ multiplex PCR, while the TCRdb copy is restricted to in-frame clones and leaves out a portion. The sample has around 130,000 clones, approximately 85% seen once. CDR1 and CDR2 from the germline V gene are LGHDT and YNNKEL (reference sequence). Trimming took 1 base from V and 3 from J, leaving 13 bases between them. This CDR3 comprises 16 residues. This receptor was identified in a human donor in a cohort sampled during active COVID-19. V gene TRBV3-1 (or the pseudogene TRBV3-2) combines with J gene TRBJ2-1, with a tentative D call TRBD2 (6 bases). Sequenced: peripheral blood. CDR3 bases: TGTGCCAGCAGCCAAGCGGGTTGGAGGGGCTACAATGAGCAGTTCTTC. Residues: CASSQAGWRGYNEQFF.